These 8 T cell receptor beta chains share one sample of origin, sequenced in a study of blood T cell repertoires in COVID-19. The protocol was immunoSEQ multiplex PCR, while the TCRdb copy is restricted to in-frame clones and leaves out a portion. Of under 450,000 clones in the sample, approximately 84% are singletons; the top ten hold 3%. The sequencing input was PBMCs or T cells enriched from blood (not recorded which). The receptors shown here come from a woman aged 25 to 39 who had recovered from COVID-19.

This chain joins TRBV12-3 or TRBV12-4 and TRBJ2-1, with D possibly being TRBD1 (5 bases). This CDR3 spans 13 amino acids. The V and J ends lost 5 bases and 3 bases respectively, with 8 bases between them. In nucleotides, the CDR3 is TGTGCCAGCAGTATGACAGTCTACAATGAGCAGTTCTTC. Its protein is CASSMTVYNEQFF.

CDR3 DNA: TGTGCCAGCAAAGAGACTAGCGGGTACGAGCAGTACTTC. Translating it yields CASKETSGYEQYF. The chain employs TRBV6-5 and TRBJ2-7; 10 bases are a match to TRBD2. Trimming took 7 bases from V and 4 from J; bases not matched to a gene: 4. The CDR3 extends over 13 amino acids. Germline CDR1 reads MNHEY; CDR2 reads SVGAGI.

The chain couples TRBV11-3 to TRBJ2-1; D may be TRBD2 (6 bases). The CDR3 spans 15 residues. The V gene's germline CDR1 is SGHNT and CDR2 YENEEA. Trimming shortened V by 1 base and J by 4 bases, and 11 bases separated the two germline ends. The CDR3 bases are TGTGCCAGCAGCTTAGGGGGGGTAGGGTACAATGAGCAGTTCTTC. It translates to CASSLGGVGYNEQFF.

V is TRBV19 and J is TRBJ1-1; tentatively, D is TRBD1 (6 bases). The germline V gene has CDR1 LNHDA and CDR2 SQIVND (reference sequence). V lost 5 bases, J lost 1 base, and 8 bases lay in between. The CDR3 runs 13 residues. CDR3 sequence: CASSYRANTEAFF. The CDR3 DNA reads TGTGCCAGTAGTTACAGGGCGAACACTGAAGCTTTCTTT.

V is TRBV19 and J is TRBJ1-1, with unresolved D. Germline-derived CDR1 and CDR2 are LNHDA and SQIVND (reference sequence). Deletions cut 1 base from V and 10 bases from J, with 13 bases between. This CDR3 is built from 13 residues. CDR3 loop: CASSIVPRRRAFF. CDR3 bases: TGTGCCAGTAGTATAGTTCCGAGGCGGAGAGCTTTCTTT.

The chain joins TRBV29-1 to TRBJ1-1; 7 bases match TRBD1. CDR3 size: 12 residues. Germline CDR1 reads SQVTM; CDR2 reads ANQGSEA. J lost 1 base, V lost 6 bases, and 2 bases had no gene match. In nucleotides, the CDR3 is TGCAGCGTGACAGGGCCGAACACTGAAGCTTTCTTT. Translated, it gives CSVTGPNTEAFF.

DNA for the CDR3: TGTGCCAGCAGCTTAGTTGGCAGGGCTGATGAAAAACTGTTTTTT. It encodes CASSLVGRADEKLFF. The J gene is TRBJ1-4, the V gene TRBV7-9, with a possible D match to TRBD1 (5 bases). The CDR3 runs 15 residues. Trimming took 1 base from V and 6 from J, leaving 12 bases between them. Germline lookup yields CDR1 SEHNR and CDR2 FQNEAQ (reference sequence).

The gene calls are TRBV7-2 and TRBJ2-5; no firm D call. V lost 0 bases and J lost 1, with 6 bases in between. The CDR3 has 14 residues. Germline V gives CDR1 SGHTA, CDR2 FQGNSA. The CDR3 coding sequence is TGTGCCAGCAGCTTAGCTACCAGCCAAGAGACCCAGTACTTC. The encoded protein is CASSLATSQETQYF.